This TCR beta chain derives from a study of cytomegalovirus exposure and HLA in healthy donors. A word on this clone: The antigen remains undetermined.

Findings and limits, study-wide: Most TCR sequences were rare, but some public TCRs occurred in many donors.

This table comes from immunoSEQ multiplex PCR, and its TCRdb copy is limited to in-frame clones, with some not included. The data hold some 110,000 clones, with 86% observed a single time. Sequenced: PBMCs. The receptor was derived from a woman between 18 and 29 years old in good health and CMV-seropositive.

CDR3 sequence: CASSFLTGELFF. The CDR3 DNA follows: TGTGCCAGCAGTTTCCTCACCGGGGAGCTGTTTTTT. This rearrangement joins TRBV6-6 to TRBJ2-2; the D is unclear. Trimming removed 4 bases from V and 4 bases from J, with 4 bases in between. CDR1 is MNHNY and CDR2 is SVGAGI in the germline V gene (reference sequence). This CDR3 has 12 residues.